Following are 20 T cell receptor beta chains from one sample sequenced in a study of OX40 agonist ivuxolimab in advanced cancers. Sequencing was performed with immunoSEQ multiplex PCR; in TCRdb, only in-frame clones are kept and a portion is missing. In the table there are about 71,000 clones, approximately 89% of which are singletons. Material: CD4+ or CD8+ T cells sorted from blood, obtained in a trial of the OX40 agonist ivuxolimab. All receptors derive from an adult with an advanced solid tumor such as melanoma, head and neck, liver or kidney cancer.

The rearrangement joins TRBV30 to TRBJ1-3; possible D gene TRBD1, 5 bases. Germline values: CDR1 GTSNPN, CDR2 SVGIG (reference sequence). The CDR3 is 17 residues long. DNA for the CDR3: TGTGCTTCGTCAAGGGGCCCGGAACCGATCTCTGGAAACACCATATATTTT. Protein product: CASSRGPEPISGNTIYF.

The chain carries TRBV7-9 and TRBJ2-5; maybe TRBD1 (6 bases). The CDR3 runs to 16 residues. Germline-derived CDR1 and CDR2 are SEHNR and FQNEAQ (reference sequence). With 1 base removed from V and 5 bases from J, the gap between germline ends came to 17 bases. The CDR3 is CASSLVGSGTRETQYF. DNA for the CDR3: TGTGCCAGCAGCTTAGTAGGGTCGGGGACAAGGGAGACCCAGTACTTC.

The V call is TRBV7-9, the J call TRBJ2-1; 7 bases map to TRBD2. This CDR3 comprises 16 residues. V shed 0 bases, J shed 8 bases, and the junction held 10 bases outside the gene matches. Germline lookup yields CDR1 SEHNR and CDR2 FQNEAQ (reference sequence). CDR3 nucleotide sequence: TGTGCCAGCAGCTTAGCGCAAGGCGGGAGCCAGGATGAGCAGTTCTTC. Protein sequence: CASSLAQGGSQDEQFF.

This sequence joins TRBV5-1 and TRBJ1-1; D is unresolved. This CDR3 is 14 amino acids long. Trimming removed 1 base at V and 5 bases at J, with 12 bases between. Germline loops: CDR1 SGHRS, CDR2 YFSETQ. The CDR3 DNA is TGCGCCAGCAGCTTGTCCGTAGGACGGACTGAAGCTTTCTTT. Translating it yields CASSLSVGRTEAFF.

The chain has TRBV12-5 and TRBJ2-2, with D possibly being TRBD1 (6 bases). Germline V CDR1 and CDR2: LGHNT, FRNRAP. The CDR3 has 15 residues. Trimming shortened V by 5 bases and J by 4 bases, and 14 bases separated the two germline ends. This CDR3 reads CASGAQGSGTGELFF. The CDR3 bases are TGTGCTAGTGGTGCACAGGGTTCGGGCACCGGGGAGCTGTTTTTT.

The CDR3 region is CASSPSTANTEAFF. CDR3 sequence (DNA): TGTGCCAGCAGCCCGTCCACAGCGAACACTGAAGCTTTCTTT. The chain joins TRBV11-2 to TRBJ1-1; D is unclear. The germline V gene encodes CDR1 SGHAT and CDR2 FQNNGV. V lost 5 bases, J lost 1 base, and 11 bases lay in between. This CDR3 is built from 14 residues.

This chain uses TRBV5-4 with TRBJ1-6; weak D call: TRBD1 (6 bases). The CDR3 length is 13 residues. V lost 10 bases to trimming and J lost 5 bases, with 13 bases between them. The V gene's germline CDR1 is SGHNT and CDR2 YYREEE (reference sequence). As DNA, the CDR3 is TGTGCCGCACGGGACACAAATAATTCACCCCTCCACTTT. It encodes CAARDTNNSPLHF. The full variable domain, in which reference TRBV5-4 and TRBJ1-6 provide the parts outside the CDR3, is ETGVTQSPTHLIKTRGQQVTLRCSSQSGHNTVSWYQQALGQGPQFIFQYYREEENGRGNFPPRFSGLQFPNYSSELNVNALELDDSALYLCAARDTNNSPLHFGNGTRLTVT.

This chain connects TRBV6-5 to TRBJ2-4; 9 nucleotides agree with TRBD2. CDR1 and CDR2 (germline): MNHEY, SVGAGI. The V segment lost 4 bases and the J segment 1 base; nucleotides outside the gene matches: 2. The CDR3 extends over 15 amino acids. CDR3 sequence: CASSSSGGAKNIQYF. CDR3 sequence (DNA): TGTGCCAGCAGTTCCAGCGGGGGGGCCAAAAACATTCAGTACTTC.

V and J are TRBV9 and TRBJ2-7; D may be TRBD1 or TRBD2 (5 bases each). Per the germline V gene, CDR1 is SGDLS and CDR2 is YYNGEE. The CDR3 runs 14 residues. Trimming removed 0 bases at V and 5 bases at J, with 12 bases between. CDR3 nucleotides: TGTGCCAGCAGCGTAGAGGGGCTAGCCCACGAGCAGTACTTC. Its protein is CASSVEGLAHEQYF.

This chain joins TRBV10-1 and TRBJ2-7; 7 nucleotides align to TRBD2. The germline gives CDR1 WNHNN, CDR2 SYGVQD (reference sequence). The junction had 10 bases not matched to a gene; V was cut back by 7 bases and J by 1 base. The CDR3 loop spans 15 amino acids. The CDR3 DNA is TGCGCCAGCAATACGGAGCTAGCGGCTTCCTACGAGCAGTACTTC. This encodes CASNTELAASYEQYF.

The chain is built from TRBV6-5 and TRBJ1-2; a possible D gene is TRBD1 (5 bases). Germline V lookup: CDR1 MNHEY, CDR2 SVGAGI. V was clipped by 0 bases and J by 5 bases, with 13 bases between them. The CDR3 has 15 residues. CDR3 DNA: TGTGCCAGCAGTTACTCGGGGCCCTCGGGATATGGCTACACCTTC. Translated, it gives CASSYSGPSGYGYTF.

This clone was observed a handful of times. V is TRBV4-2 and J is TRBJ2-3; 10 nucleotides line up with TRBD2. The CDR3 is made up of 16 amino acids. Trimming removed 4 bases from V and 6 bases from J; junction bases left unmatched: 10. CDR1 is LGHNA, CDR2 YNFKEQ, per germline. The chain's CDR3 is CASSPMASGGSDTQYF. Written as DNA, the CDR3 is TGTGCCAGCAGCCCGATGGCTAGCGGGGGATCGGATACGCAGTATTTT.

This chain joins TRBV30 and TRBJ2-7; TRBD2 matches 13 bases. V lost 1 base, J lost 2 bases, and 2 bases stayed unmatched. Per the germline V gene, CDR1 is GTSNPN and CDR2 is SVGIG (reference sequence). CDR3 length: 15 amino acids. The CDR3 reads CAWSEGLAGTYEQYF. The CDR3 bases are TGTGCCTGGAGTGAGGGACTAGCGGGAACCTACGAGCAGTACTTC. Variable domain in full (rest from reference TRBV30 and TRBJ2-7): SQTIHQWPATLVQPVGSPLSLECTVEGTSNPNLYWYRQAAGRGLQLLFYSVGIGQISSEVPQNLSASRPQDRQFILSSKKLLLSDSGFYLCAWSEGLAGTYEQYFGPGTRLTVT.

This chain connects TRBV6-1 to TRBJ1-1, with 8 bases that match TRBD1. The CDR3 runs to 15 residues. Per the germline V gene, CDR1 is MNHNS and CDR2 is SASEGT. Trimming at V came to 4 bases and at J to 1 base, leaving 5 bases not matched to a gene. CDR3 nucleotide sequence: TGTGCCAGCAGTGGGCGACAGGGGACGAACACTGAAGCTTTCTTT. Translated: CASSGRQGTNTEAFF.

The chain uses TRBV27 and TRBJ2-3; the D is unclear. The DNA matches TRBJ1-5 better at its end, which makes the J call doubtful. CDR3 length equals 15 residues. The germline V gene has CDR1 MNHEY and CDR2 SMNVEV (reference sequence). In nucleotides, the CDR3 is TGTGCCAGCAGTTTTGCGACTAGCGGCACAGATACGCAGCATTTT. This translates into CASSFATSGTDTQHF.

This rearrangement joins TRBV10-1 to TRBJ2-2, with D unresolved. The ends were cut back, 8 bases at V and 3 bases at J, with 10 bases in the middle. From germline, CDR1 is WNHNN and CDR2 SYGVQD (reference sequence). CDR3 size: 13 residues. The CDR3 DNA follows: TGCGCCAGCCGGTCTGGTTACACCGGGGAGCTGTTTTTT. Translated: CASRSGYTGELFF.

V is TRBV6-6 and J is TRBJ1-4; 7 positions match TRBD1. V shed 10 bases and J 4 bases; nucleotides not matched to a gene: 12. This CDR3 comprises 15 residues. Per the germline V gene, CDR1 is MNHNY and CDR2 is SVGAGI (reference sequence). This CDR3 is CATETGPPYNEKLFF. For the CDR3, the DNA is TGTGCCACCGAGACAGGGCCCCCTTATAATGAAAAACTGTTTTTT.

The chain carries TRBV28 and TRBJ1-5; unclear D gene. V was trimmed by 0 bases and J by 3 bases, leaving 6 bases between them. There are 14 residues in the CDR3. CDR1 is MDHEN, CDR2 SYDVKM, per germline. The CDR3, as DNA: TGTGCCAGCAGTTTATGGGCAGACAATCAGCCCCAGCATTTT. This sequence encodes CASSLWADNQPQHF.

The V call is TRBV7-2, the J call TRBJ2-7, with D tentatively TRBD1 (6 bases). The V end lost 1 base, the J end lost 4 bases, and 8 bases lay between the germline ends. Germline values: CDR1 SGHTA, CDR2 FQGNSA. The CDR3 extends over 13 amino acids. The CDR3 DNA reads TGTGCCAGCAGCTTAGGGACAGAGTACGAGCAGTACTTC. Encoded protein: CASSLGTEYEQYF. The full variable domain, its missing parts supplied by reference TRBV7-2 and TRBJ2-7, is GAGVSQSPSNKVTEKGKDVELRCDPISGHTALYWYRQSLGQGLEFLIYFQGNSAPDKSGLPSDRFSAERTGGSVSTLTIQRTQQEDSAVYLCASSLGTEYEQYFGPGTRLTVT.

V and J are TRBV5-5 and TRBJ2-7; possibly TRBD2 for D (5 bases). This CDR3 is built from 16 residues. CDR1 is SGHKS and CDR2 is YYEKEE in the germline V gene (reference sequence). Trimming shortened V by 0 bases and J by 1 base, and 14 bases separated the two germline ends. The DNA of the CDR3 is TGTGCCAGCAGCTTGGTGGGGTCAGGCGGGTCCTACGAGCAGTACTTC. Translating it yields CASSLVGSGGSYEQYF. Together with reference TRBV5-5 and TRBJ2-7, the CDR3 gives the full variable domain: DAGVTQSPTHLIKTRGQQVTLRCSPISGHKSVSWYQQVLGQGPQFIFQYYEKEERGRGNFPDRFSARQFPNYSSELNVNALLLGDSALYLCASSLVGSGGSYEQYFGPGTRLTVT.